The next 28 T cell receptor beta chains were all read from a single sample in a study of beta chain features in type 1 diabetes. Isolated RNA was reverse transcribed in full, so expressed TCRB transcripts were sequenced. The method was immunoSEQ multiplex PCR; TCRdb's version includes in-frame clones alone and lacks a portion of them. This table holds 400,000 to 500,000 clones, 11% to 15% found once. The sequencing input was naive CD4+ T cells from blood. Receptors originate from a man between 25 and 39 years old in good health.

This clone has a handful of counts. The chain joins TRBV4-1 to TRBJ2-7, with D perhaps TRBD1 (7 bases). Germline V gene lookup returns CDR1 MGHRA and CDR2 YSYEKL. V lost 7 bases and J lost 3, with 16 bases in between. The CDR3 spans 14 residues. CDR3 in amino acids: CASTRQGGHYEQYF. The CDR3 nucleotides read TGCGCCAGCACCCGACAGGGAGGTCACTACGAGCAGTACTTC.

This clone was seen only a few times. The chain joins TRBV2 to TRBJ2-3; 12 positions match TRBD2. CDR1 and CDR2 from the germline V gene are SNHLY and FYNNEI. The length of the CDR3 is 15 residues. Germline trimming cut 4 bases from V and 3 bases from J; bases unmatched to any gene: 2. The CDR3 protein is CASSVTSGRTDTQYF. The CDR3 bases are TGTGCCAGCAGTGTGACTAGCGGGAGAACAGATACGCAGTATTTT. Full variable domain (rest looked up from reference TRBV2 and TRBJ2-3): EPEVTQTPSHQVTQMGQEVILRCVPISNHLYFYWYRQILGQKVEFLVSFYNNEISEKSEIFDDQFSVERPDGSNFTLKIRSTKLEDSAMYFCASSVTSGRTDTQYFGPGTRLTVL.

The rearrangement links TRBV11-2 to TRBJ2-3; 15 bases agree with TRBD2. Per the germline V gene, CDR1 is SGHAT and CDR2 is FQNNGV. The CDR3 is 16 residues long. V dropped 5 bases and J dropped 3; count of bases not matched to a gene: 3. DNA of the CDR3: TGTGCCAGCAGCGCCGGGACTAGCGGGAGGACAGATACGCAGTATTTT. The encoded protein is CASSAGTSGRTDTQYF. The entire variable domain, with the rest obtained from reference TRBV11-2 and TRBJ2-3, is as follows: EAGVAQSPRYKIIEKRQSVAFWCNPISGHATLYWYQQILGQGPKLLIQFQNNGVVDDSQLPKDRFSAERLKGVDSTLKIQPAKLEDSAVYLCASSAGTSGRTDTQYFGPGTRLTVL.

V and J are TRBV7-9 and TRBJ2-7, with D unresolved. The CDR3 is 13 amino acids. Trimming left V 4 bases short and J 6 bases short, with 13 bases between. Germline values: CDR1 SEHNR, CDR2 FQNEAQ (reference sequence). CDR3 in DNA: TGTGCCAGCAGCTCAGCCACCTTTCGCGAGCAGTACGTC. Translated: CASSSATFREQYV.

This clone was recorded a few times. This chain links TRBV4-3 with TRBJ2-1; 9 nucleotides line up with TRBD2. Germline lookup yields CDR1 LGHNA and CDR2 YSLEER. The trim removed 1 base at V and 0 bases at J, leaving 16 bases unmatched. The CDR3 has 21 residues. This chain's CDR3 is CASSQGLGLALTKSSYNEQFF. The CDR3 coding sequence is TGCGCCAGCAGCCAAGGCCTTGGACTAGCGCTTACCAAGAGCTCCTACAATGAGCAGTTCTTC.

V gene TRBV15 combines with J gene TRBJ2-1; 8 bases are a match to TRBD1. CDR3 length: 15 residues. With V trimmed by 1 base and J by 3 bases, 2 bases remained unmatched. Germline lookup yields CDR1 LNHNV and CDR2 YYDKDF (reference sequence). CDR3 region: CATSRAQGDYNEQFF. CDR3 DNA: TGTGCCACCAGCAGAGCACAGGGGGACTACAATGAGCAGTTCTTC.

This clone was counted a few times. The chain joins TRBV9 to TRBJ1-1; 7 bases align to TRBD1. CDR3 length: 13 residues. Germline CDR1 reads SGDLS; CDR2 reads YYNGEE. The junction had 3 bases not matched to a gene; V was cut back by 2 bases and J by 5 bases. The CDR3 is CASSVTGKTEAFF. In DNA, the CDR3 is TGTGCCAGCAGCGTGACAGGGAAGACTGAAGCTTTCTTT.

This clone was detected only a few times. The chain is built from TRBV7-9 and TRBJ2-7; 9 bases match TRBD2. The CDR3 sequence is 16 residues long. J lost 0 bases, V lost 4 bases, and 7 bases had no gene match. CDR1 is SEHNR, CDR2 FQNEAQ, per germline (reference sequence). CDR3 DNA sequence: TGTGCCAGCAGCTCCGGAGCGGGGGGCTACTCCTACGAGCAGTACTTC. Protein product: CASSSGAGGYSYEQYF. The full variable domain, in which reference TRBV7-9 and TRBJ2-7 provide the parts outside the CDR3, is DTGVSQNPRHKITKRGQNVTFRCDPISEHNRLYWYRQTLGQGPEFLTYFQNEAQLEKSRLLSDRFSAERPKGSFSTLEIQRTEQGDSAMYLCASSSGAGGYSYEQYFGPGTRLTVT.

This chain connects TRBV7-3 to TRBJ1-1; D is uncertain. This CDR3 region has 13 residues. Germline V gene sequence: CDR1 SGHTA, CDR2 FQGTGA. V was cut by 3 bases and J by 4 bases, with 9 bases left in between. CDR3: CASSFSGITEAFF. The CDR3 bases are TGTGCCAGCAGCTTCAGCGGGATCACTGAAGCTTTCTTT.

This chain uses TRBV29-1 with TRBJ1-3; no clear D. The length of the CDR3 is 14 residues. CDR1 SQVTM and CDR2 ANQGSEA come from the germline V gene. Trimming removed 7 bases at V and 0 bases at J, with 13 bases between. The CDR3 DNA is TGCAGCGCCGCCTTAGCGGTCTCTGGAAACACCATATATTTT. This encodes CSAALAVSGNTIYF.

Turning to this clone: Other DNA sequences in the sample encode the same CDR3. This chain uses TRBV18 with TRBJ2-1; D possibly uses TRBD1 or TRBD2 (5 bases each). V was shortened by 2 bases and J by 7 bases, with 6 bases between the two germline ends. Per germline, CDR1 KGHSH and CDR2 LQKENI. This CDR3 is built from 12 residues. CDR3: CASSPEGNEQFF. CDR3 sequence (DNA): TGTGCCAGCTCACCAGAGGGGAATGAGCAGTTCTTC.

V gene TRBV7-2 combines with J gene TRBJ2-7; maybe TRBD2 (5 bases). The CDR3 contains 13 residues. Germline-derived CDR1 and CDR2 are SGHTA and FQGNSA. V was trimmed by 5 bases and J by 5 bases, leaving 13 bases between them. This chain's CDR3 is CASSRTSLDEQYV. CDR3 in DNA: TGTGCCAGCAGCCGGACTTCCTTGGACGAGCAGTACGTC.

The chain joins TRBV2 to TRBJ2-2, with a possible D match to TRBD1 (5 bases). V lost 6 bases, J lost 2 bases, and 7 bases lay in between. CDR1 and CDR2 from the germline V gene are SNHLY and FYNNEI. CDR3 length: 13 amino acids. The CDR3, as DNA: TGTGCCAGCAGGACAGACAACACCGGGGAGCTGTTTTTT. Translated: CASRTDNTGELFF.

This clone showed up just a few times. The CDR3 spells CASSVNPGYGYTF. CDR3 nucleotides: TGTGCCAGCAGCGTCAATCCGGGGTATGGCTACACCTTC. V is TRBV9 and J is TRBJ1-2, with unresolved D. The CDR3 length is 13 residues. Trimming took off 2 bases at V and 5 bases at J, with 10 bases between the two ends. The germline V gene encodes CDR1 SGDLS and CDR2 YYNGEE.

The chain has TRBV5-4 and TRBJ2-5; D may be TRBD2 (5 bases). CDR3 length: 14 amino acids. Between the trimmed V and J ends, which lost 2 bases and 2 bases, there was a span of 10 bases. CDR1 and CDR2 (germline): SGHNT, YYREEE (reference sequence). The CDR3, as DNA: TGTGCCAGCAGCTTTTCGGAGGTTCAAGAGACCCAGTACTTC. It encodes CASSFSEVQETQYF. The full variable domain, rest sourced from reference TRBV5-4 and TRBJ2-5, is ETGVTQSPTHLIKTRGQQVTLRCSSQSGHNTVSWYQQALGQGPQFIFQYYREEENGRGNFPPRFSGLQFPNYSSELNVNALELDDSALYLCASSFSEVQETQYFGPGTRLLVL.

CDR3 sequence: CASSLVGQGNNEQFF. CDR3 sequence (DNA): TGTGCCAGCAGCTTAGTGGGACAGGGAAACAATGAGCAGTTCTTC. The chain has TRBV7-2 and TRBJ2-1; 9 bases are a match to TRBD1. V lost 1 base, J lost 5 bases, and 3 bases stayed unmatched. Germline V gives CDR1 SGHTA, CDR2 FQGNSA. The length of the CDR3 is 15 residues.

The V gene is TRBV30, the J gene TRBJ2-1; TRBD2 aligns across 16 bases. Germline V gene lookup returns CDR1 GTSNPN and CDR2 SVGIG (reference sequence). With 0 bases clipped from V and 0 bases from J, the junction kept 5 bases outside the gene matches. CDR3 length: 19 amino acids. For the CDR3, the DNA is TGTGCCTGGAGTGTACGGGGACTAGCGGGAGGGCACTCCTACAATGAGCAGTTCTTC. Its translation: CAWSVRGLAGGHSYNEQFF.

This clone was seen more than once but under ten times. The chain is built from TRBV4-1 and TRBJ2-7; TRBD2 matches at 10 bases. The CDR3 is made up of 15 amino acids. J lost 3 bases, V lost 3 bases, and 5 bases had no gene match. Germline V lookup: CDR1 MGHRA, CDR2 YSYEKL. This CDR3 reads CASSHPGLAYYEQYF. The CDR3 bases are TGCGCCAGCAGCCACCCGGGACTAGCGTACTACGAGCAGTACTTC.

This clone was detected a few times. J is TRBJ2-3 and V is TRBV7-7; 10 nucleotides match TRBD2. The CDR3 is 15 residues long. The trim removed 11 bases at V and 3 bases at J, leaving 11 bases unmatched. Germline V lookup: CDR1 SSHAT, CDR2 FNYEAQ (reference sequence). Here the CDR3 DNA reads TGTGCCGTAAGTGCGGCTAGCGGGAGTACAGATACGCAGTATTTT. It yields the protein CAVSAASGSTDTQYF. The full variable domain, with the rest looked up from reference TRBV7-7 and TRBJ2-3, is GAGVSQSPRYKVTKRGQDVTLRCDPISSHATLYWYQQALGQGPEFLTYFNYEAQPDKSGLPSDRFSAERPEGSISTLTIQRTEQRDSAMYRCAVSAASGSTDTQYFGPGTRLTVL.

J is TRBJ2-5 and V is TRBV14, with TRBD1 matching 8 bases. In germline, CDR1 is SGHDN, CDR2 FVKESK. The CDR3 extends over 13 amino acids. The J segment lost 3 bases and the V segment lost 6 bases, leaving 3 bases of the junction unmatched. CDR3 amino acids: CASSLTGEETQYF. The DNA for the CDR3 is TGTGCCAGCAGTCTGACAGGGGAAGAGACCCAGTACTTC. Combining the CDR3 with reference TRBV14 and TRBJ2-5 gives the whole variable domain EAGVTQFPSHSVIEKGQTVTLRCDPISGHDNLYWYRRVMGKEIKFLLHFVKESKQDESGMPNNRFLAERTGGTYSTLKVQPAELEDSGVYFCASSLTGEETQYFGPGTRLLVL.

The CDR3 spells CASSLIRDKAFF. The CDR3 DNA is TGTGCCAGCAGTTTAATCCGGGACAAAGCTTTCTTT. This sequence joins TRBV28 and TRBJ1-1, with D possibly matching TRBD1 (6 bases). CDR3 length equals 12 residues. Germline values: CDR1 MDHEN, CDR2 SYDVKM. The V end lost 2 bases, the J end lost 9 bases, and 10 bases lay between the germline ends.

This clone has just a few counts. The V and J genes are TRBV19 and TRBJ2-1, with D uncertain. V lost 4 bases and J lost 0, with 10 bases in between. CDR1 and CDR2 (germline): LNHDA, SQIVND (reference sequence). The CDR3 has 15 amino acids. This CDR3 reads CASSNGEVSYNEQFF. CDR3 bases: TGTGCCAGTAGTAATGGCGAAGTCTCCTACAATGAGCAGTTCTTC.

In this sample, this clone turned up a few times. This chain connects TRBV9 to TRBJ2-5; 9 nucleotides match TRBD2. The germline V gene has CDR1 SGDLS and CDR2 YYNGEE. There are 17 residues in the CDR3. V was pared by 0 bases and J by 6 bases, with 12 bases of the junction left unmatched. The CDR3 region is CASSVEASGAAGKTQYF. The CDR3 nucleotides read TGTGCCAGCAGCGTAGAAGCTAGCGGGGCCGCAGGGAAGACCCAGTACTTC.

This clone occurred a few times. V gene TRBV9 combines with J gene TRBJ2-2; tentative D call: TRBD1 (6 bases). Germline V gives CDR1 SGDLS, CDR2 YYNGEE. The CDR3 length is 15 residues. The V end lost 2 bases, the J end lost 1 base, and 9 bases lay between the germline ends. This CDR3 is CASSVRGQNTGELFF. CDR3 in DNA: TGTGCCAGCAGCGTCAGGGGACAGAACACCGGGGAGCTGTTTTTT.

This clone was seen a handful of times. The chain employs TRBV11-2 and TRBJ2-3, with 12 bases that match TRBD2. The CDR3 extends over 17 amino acids. Trimming took 5 bases from V and 0 from J; bases not matched to a gene: 6. The germline V gene encodes CDR1 SGHAT and CDR2 FQNNGV. In DNA, the CDR3 is TGTGCCAGCAGCCTTTTCGGACTAGCGGGAAGCACAGATACGCAGTATTTT. It is translated as CASSLFGLAGSTDTQYF.

The J gene is TRBJ2-5, the V gene TRBV11-2, with D maybe TRBD1 (5 bases). This CDR3 has 14 amino acids. V shed 3 bases and J shed 6 bases, with 14 bases lying between them. CDR1 and CDR2 (germline): SGHAT, FQNNGV. The CDR3 spells CASSLQGLRQTQYF. Written as DNA, the CDR3 is TGTGCCAGCAGCTTGCAGGGTTTGAGACAGACCCAGTACTTC.

This clone was observed a handful of times. This sequence joins TRBV9 and TRBJ2-3; 8 positions match TRBD1. The CDR3 extends over 16 amino acids. Trimming cost V 4 bases and J 4 bases; bases outside gene matches: 11. CDR1 is SGDLS, CDR2 YYNGEE, per germline. The CDR3 DNA follows: TGTGCCAGCAGCCTCCGGACAGGGTTGGCGGCAGATACGCAGTATTTT. Translation gives CASSLRTGLAADTQYF.

In its sample, this clone was seen a few times. The chain uses TRBV9 and TRBJ2-1; possible D gene TRBD2, 5 bases. Germline V gene sequence: CDR1 SGDLS, CDR2 YYNGEE. Trimming took off 4 bases at V and 5 bases at J, with 16 bases between the two ends. The CDR3 consists of 15 residues. The CDR3 coding sequence is TGTGCCAGCAGCCACATACCACTAGAGAACAATGAGCAGTTCTTC. It translates to CASSHIPLENNEQFF.